The sequence of this T cell receptor beta chain was determined in a study of T-cell reconstitution after alpha-beta-depleted transplantation in children. Study results and caveats: Newly made T cells mostly supplied T-cell counts and diversity one year after transplant. Expanded clones from the graft, numbering several hundred, reportedly supplied alpha-beta T cells about two months after transplant.

The TCRbeta library was prepared with unique molecular identifiers. TCRdb processed the PCR reads anew with MiXCR; each CDR3 protein has one entry. The data contain 100,000 to 130,000 distinct CDR3 sequences, approximately 6% of them seen just once; the ten biggest clones take up 20% to 25%. V lost 3 bases to trimming and J lost 3 bases, with 10 bases between them. There are 13 residues in the CDR3. Germline loops: CDR1 SGDLS, CDR2 YYNGEE. This clonotype occurred many times. What it recognizes is unknown. V gene TRBV9 combines with J gene TRBJ2-7; D gene unclear. The material sequenced was PBMCs, mostly from graft donor cells, taken 360 days after TCRalphabeta/CD19-depleted stem cell transplant. The TCR sequence derives from a male patient aged 2-9 years who had a stem cell transplant for acute lymphoblastic leukemia, so the T cells may come from the graft donor. This CDR3 reads CASSGGQHYEQYF. In DNA form, the CDR3 reads TGTGCCAGCAGCGGTGGCCAGCACTACGAGCAGTACTTC.